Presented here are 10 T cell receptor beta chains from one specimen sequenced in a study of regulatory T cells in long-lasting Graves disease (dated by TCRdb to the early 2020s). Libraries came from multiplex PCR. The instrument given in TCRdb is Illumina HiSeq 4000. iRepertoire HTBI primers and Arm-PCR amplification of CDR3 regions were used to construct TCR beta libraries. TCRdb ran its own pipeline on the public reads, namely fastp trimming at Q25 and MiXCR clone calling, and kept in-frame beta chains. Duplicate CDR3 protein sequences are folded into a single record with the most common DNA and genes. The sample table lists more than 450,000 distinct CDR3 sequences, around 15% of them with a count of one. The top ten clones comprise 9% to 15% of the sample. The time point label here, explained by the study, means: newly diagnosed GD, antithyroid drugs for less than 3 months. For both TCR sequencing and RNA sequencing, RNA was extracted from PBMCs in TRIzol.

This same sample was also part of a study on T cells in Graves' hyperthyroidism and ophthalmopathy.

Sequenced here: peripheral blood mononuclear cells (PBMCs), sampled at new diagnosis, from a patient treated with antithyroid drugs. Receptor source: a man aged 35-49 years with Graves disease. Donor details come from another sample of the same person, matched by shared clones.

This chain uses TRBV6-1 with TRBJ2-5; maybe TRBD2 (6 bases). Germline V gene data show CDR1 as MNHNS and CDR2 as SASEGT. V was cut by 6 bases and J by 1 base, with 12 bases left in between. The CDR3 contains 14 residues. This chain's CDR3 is CASSAGRRQETQYF. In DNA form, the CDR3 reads TGTGCCAGCAGCGCGGGGCGGCGCCAAGAGACCCAGTACTTC.

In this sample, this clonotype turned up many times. CDR3 region: CASSLLIAGRLAVANEQFF. The CDR3 DNA reads as TGTGCCAGCAGCCTCCTCATAGCGGGTCGCTTGGCAGTGGCGAATGAGCAGTTCTTC. J is TRBJ2-1 and V is TRBV12-3 or TRBV12-4, with TRBD2 matching over 7 bases. Unmatched junction bases numbered 24, after V lost 6 bases and J lost 7 bases. The CDR3 has 19 residues.

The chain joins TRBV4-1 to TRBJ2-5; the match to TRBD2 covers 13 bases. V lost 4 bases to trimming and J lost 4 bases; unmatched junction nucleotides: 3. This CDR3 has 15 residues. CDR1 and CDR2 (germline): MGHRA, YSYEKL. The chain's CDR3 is CASSLRLAGGETQYF. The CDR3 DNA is TGCGCCAGCAGCCTTCGACTAGCGGGAGGAGAGACCCAGTACTTC.

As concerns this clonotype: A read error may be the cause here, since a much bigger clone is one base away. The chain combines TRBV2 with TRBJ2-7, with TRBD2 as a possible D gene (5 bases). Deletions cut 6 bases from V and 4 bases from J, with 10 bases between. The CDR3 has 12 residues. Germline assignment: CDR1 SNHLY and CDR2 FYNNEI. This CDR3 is CASRDWEYEQYF. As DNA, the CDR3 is TGTGCCAGCAGGGACTGGGAGTACGAGCAGTACTTC.

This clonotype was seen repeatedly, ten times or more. The CDR3 DNA reads TGTGCCTGGAGTGCGGGAGTGGGGTACAATGAGCAGTTCTTC. Encoded protein: CAWSAGVGYNEQFF. The rearrangement joins TRBV30 to TRBJ2-1; D is perhaps TRBD2 (6 bases). This CDR3 region has 14 residues. CDR1 is GTSNPN, CDR2 SVGIG, per germline (reference sequence). V gave up 1 base and J gave up 4 bases, with 11 bases separating them.

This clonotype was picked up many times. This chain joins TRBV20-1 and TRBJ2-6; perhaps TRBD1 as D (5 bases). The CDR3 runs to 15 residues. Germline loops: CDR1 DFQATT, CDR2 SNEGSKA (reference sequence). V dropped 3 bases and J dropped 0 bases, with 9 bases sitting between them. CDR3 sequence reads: CSASIGVSGANVLTF. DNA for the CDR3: TGCAGTGCTAGCATAGGGGTCTCTGGGGCCAACGTCCTGACTTTC.

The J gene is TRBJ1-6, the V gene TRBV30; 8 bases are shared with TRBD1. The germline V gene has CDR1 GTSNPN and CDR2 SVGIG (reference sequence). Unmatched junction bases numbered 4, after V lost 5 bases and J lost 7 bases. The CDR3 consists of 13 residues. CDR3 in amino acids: CAWQGQGNSPLHF. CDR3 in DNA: TGTGCCTGGCAAGGACAGGGCAATTCACCCCTCCACTTT.

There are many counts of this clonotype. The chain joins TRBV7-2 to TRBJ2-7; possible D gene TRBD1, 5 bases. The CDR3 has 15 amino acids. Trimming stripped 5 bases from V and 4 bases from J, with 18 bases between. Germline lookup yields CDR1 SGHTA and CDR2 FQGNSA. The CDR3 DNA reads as TGTGCCAGCAGCCCCAGGGCCGTCCTTCAATACGAGCAGTACTTC. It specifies CASSPRAVLQYEQYF.

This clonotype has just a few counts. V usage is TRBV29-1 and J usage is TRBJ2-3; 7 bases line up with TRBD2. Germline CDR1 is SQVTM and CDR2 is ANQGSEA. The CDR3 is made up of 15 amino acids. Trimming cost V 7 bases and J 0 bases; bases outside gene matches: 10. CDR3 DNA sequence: TGCAGCGGGGCCGGGACTACTTCTAGCACAGATACGCAGTATTTT. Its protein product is CSGAGTTSSTDTQYF.

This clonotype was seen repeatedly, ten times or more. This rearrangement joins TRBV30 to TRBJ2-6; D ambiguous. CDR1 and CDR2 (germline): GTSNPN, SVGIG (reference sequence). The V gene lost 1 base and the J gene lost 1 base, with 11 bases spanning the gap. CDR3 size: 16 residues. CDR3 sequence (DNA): TGTGCCTGGAGTGGGGCTGTCCCATCTGGGGCCAACGTCCTGACTTTC. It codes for CAWSGAVPSGANVLTF.